This entry features one TCR beta chain sequence. Its binding antigen is unknown. It has no much larger one-base neighbor in the sample; base qualities were not kept. Library prep was done by 5' RACE. Sequenced using an Illumina HiSeq 2000. Template switching added a universal primer binding site, and the final cDNA carried a unique molecular identifier that allowed TCR cDNA molecules to be counted accurately. Specific primers in the conserved constant-segment region were used to synthesize first-strand cDNA for TCR alpha and beta chains. To control for contamination, each cDNA library was double barcoded with a SMART-Mk sample barcode plus Illumina barcodes. TruSeq adapter sequences along with Illumina sample barcodes were introduced in two successive PCR steps. The Illumina HiSeq platform was used with custom primers to sequence TCR alpha and beta cDNA libraries. As for the authors' bioinformatics: MiGEC processed the raw reads to extract unique molecular identifiers, while MiXCR was used to determine the CDR3 positions. For each individual, recombination models were inferred using an EM algorithm with the repgenHMM and IGoR tools. The analysis of shared clonotypes was done with the tcR package in R, with sharing normalized by the product of cloneset sizes. To study raw recombination free of thymic and clonal selection effects, out-of-frame nonproductive sequences were analyzed. In-frame beta chains were kept once TCRdb had trimmed the public reads at Q25 with fastp and called clones with MiXCR. Records with the same CDR3 protein are collapsed into one entry carrying the most frequent genes and DNA. The V and J calls, along with clone size, are taken from TCRdb and not from the paper's own processing. For this sample the table gives 600,000 to 800,000 distinct CDR3 sequences, of which roughly 20% were detected only once. 4% to 5.5% of the sample is in the top ten clones.

The entry originates in a study of identical twins (dated by TCRdb to about 2016). About the investigation overall: The study deep-sequenced TCR alpha and beta repertoires from monozygotic twins, unrelated adults of various ages and cord blood to test whether fetal clonotypes persist. Replicate twin experiments were performed at different times using different library preparation protocols to rule out contamination.

Overall results and qualifications from the work: Because the same donors could not be followed over many years, the conclusions depended on cross-sectional statistical analysis. Fewer insertions were carried by abundant cord blood beta clonotypes; a weaker similar trend was observed in young adult naive repertoires, while no such trend was observed in memory repertoires. Invariant T cells such as MAIT and iNKT could partly confound zero-insertion analyses, though diverse VJ usage argued against this for most clonotypes. Out-of-frame TCR alpha sequences shared between twins showed an excess of low generation-probability sequences compared with coincidental sharing between unrelated individuals. The excess sharing between twins in beta out-of-frame sequences was weaker because fewer shared sequences reduced the signal-to-noise ratio. In monozygotic twins, recombination models systematically underestimated out-of-frame TCR alpha sharing, but the models matched the sharing seen between unrelated individuals.

All donors were healthy Caucasians. Three pairs of female monozygotic twins, all aged about 18 to 29 years, made up the twin cohort. RNA for TCR libraries was isolated from peripheral blood mononuclear cells. The CDR1 and CDR2 encoded by the germline V gene are MNHEY and SVGAGI. From the cysteine up to the phenylalanine, the CDR3 has a length of 11 residues. Of all the DNA, just the CDR3 is kept, 33 bases in frame from base 1. Between the V and J ends, shortened by 6 bases and 3 bases respectively, the junction contains 6 bases. These data were also filed under a second study, of T cells expressing NK-cell markers. From the second report: In sorted CD3+CD56+NKG2C+, CD3+CD56+NKG2C- and CD3+CD56-NKG2C+ T-cell subsets from 8 or 9 donors, TCR beta-chain repertoires were profiled. Of the eight sequenced donors, seven were found to be HCMV-seropositive and one was found to be HCMV-seronegative. In several experiments an anti-gammadeltaTCR antibody was added to restrict sorting to alphabetaTCR-expressing T cells. In about six donors, the dominant CD3+CD56+NKG2C+ clonotypes were found to rank among the top 10 CD8+ clonotypes and to make up roughly 1.0-7.0% of CD8+ T cells. Those dominant clonotypes were again the most abundant among CD3+CD56-NKG2C+ cells in a handful of donors, at about 25-60.1%. Whether the expanded NKG2C-expressing T cell clones were specific for HCMV antigens was left unclear. All eight donors whose samples were sequenced were randomly selected healthy volunteers, three of them men and five women. HCMV-specific IgG was detected in serum with a commercial ELISA kit to determine HCMV serostatus. Bulk peripheral blood T-cell repertoires were additionally sequenced from unsorted PBMC for a handful of donors. MIGEC was used to demultiplex reads and group the reads by UMI, and MiTCR was used to assemble and quantify clonotypes. To remove erroneous sequences, TCR cDNA sequences were retained only when supported by two or more reads. The tcR package was used for downstream repertoire analysis, and clonotypes were matched between fractions using CDR3 nucleotide sequence together with V segment. Antigen specificity was annotated against VDJdb with VDJmatch, allowing one amino acid substitution in CDR3.

The clonotype comes from a woman between 18 and 29 years old in good health. The sequence links TRBV6-5 to TRBJ2-7, with the identity of the D gene unclear. Material for sequencing was PBMCs. The nucleotide sequence reads TGTGCCAGCAGCCACCGCTACGAGCAGTACTTC. This codes for CASSHRYEQYF.